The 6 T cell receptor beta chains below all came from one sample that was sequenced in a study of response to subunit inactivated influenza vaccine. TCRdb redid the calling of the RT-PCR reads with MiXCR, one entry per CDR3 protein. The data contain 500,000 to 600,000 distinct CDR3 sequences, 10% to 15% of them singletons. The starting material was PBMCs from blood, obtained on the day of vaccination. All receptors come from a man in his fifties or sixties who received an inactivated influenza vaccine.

CDR3 coding DNA: TGCGCCAGCAGACGTACCGGGACAGAGGCAGGCTACACCTTC. Amino acid sequence: CASRRTGTEAGYTF. The chain recombines TRBV5-1 with TRBJ1-2; 7 nucleotides align to TRBD1. The CDR3 has 14 amino acids. Germline V gives CDR1 SGHRS, CDR2 YFSETQ. Losses at the gene ends were 5 bases for V and 8 bases for J; bases not matched to a gene: 12.

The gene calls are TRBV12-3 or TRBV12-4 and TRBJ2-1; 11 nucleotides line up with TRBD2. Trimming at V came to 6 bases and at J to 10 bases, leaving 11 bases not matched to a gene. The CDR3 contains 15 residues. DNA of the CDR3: TGTGCCAGCAGGGAAGGACTAGCGGGTAACGGGGAGCAGTTCTTC. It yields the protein CASREGLAGNGEQFF.

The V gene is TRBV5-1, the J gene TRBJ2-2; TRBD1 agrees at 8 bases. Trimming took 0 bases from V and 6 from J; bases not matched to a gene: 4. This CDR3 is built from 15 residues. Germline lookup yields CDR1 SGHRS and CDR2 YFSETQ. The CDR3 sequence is CASSLGGQGPGELFF. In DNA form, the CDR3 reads TGCGCCAGCAGCTTGGGCGGACAGGGCCCCGGGGAGCTGTTTTTT.

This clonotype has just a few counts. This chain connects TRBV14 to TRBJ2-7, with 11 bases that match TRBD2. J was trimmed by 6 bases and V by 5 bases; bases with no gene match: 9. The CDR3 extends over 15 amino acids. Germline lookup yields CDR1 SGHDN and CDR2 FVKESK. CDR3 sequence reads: CASSNIAGGPPEQYF. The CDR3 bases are TGTGCCAGCAGCAACATAGCGGGAGGGCCCCCCGAGCAGTACTTC.

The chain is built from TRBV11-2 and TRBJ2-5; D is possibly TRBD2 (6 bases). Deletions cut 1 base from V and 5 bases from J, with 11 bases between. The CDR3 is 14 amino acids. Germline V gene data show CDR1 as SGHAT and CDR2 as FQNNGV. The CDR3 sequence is CASSLVGLAETQYF. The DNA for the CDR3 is TGTGCCAGCAGCTTAGTGGGTCTAGCGGAGACCCAGTACTTC. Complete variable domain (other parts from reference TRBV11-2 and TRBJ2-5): EAGVAQSPRYKIIEKRQSVAFWCNPISGHATLYWYQQILGQGPKLLIQFQNNGVVDDSQLPKDRFSAERLKGVDSTLKIQPAKLEDSAVYLCASSLVGLAETQYFGPGTRLLVL.

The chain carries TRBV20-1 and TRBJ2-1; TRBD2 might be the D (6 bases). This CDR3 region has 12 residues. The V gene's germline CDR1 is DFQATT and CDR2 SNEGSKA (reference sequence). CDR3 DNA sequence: TGCAGCTTTGTTTTAACTAGCCATGAGCAGTTCTTC. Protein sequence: CSFVLTSHEQFF.